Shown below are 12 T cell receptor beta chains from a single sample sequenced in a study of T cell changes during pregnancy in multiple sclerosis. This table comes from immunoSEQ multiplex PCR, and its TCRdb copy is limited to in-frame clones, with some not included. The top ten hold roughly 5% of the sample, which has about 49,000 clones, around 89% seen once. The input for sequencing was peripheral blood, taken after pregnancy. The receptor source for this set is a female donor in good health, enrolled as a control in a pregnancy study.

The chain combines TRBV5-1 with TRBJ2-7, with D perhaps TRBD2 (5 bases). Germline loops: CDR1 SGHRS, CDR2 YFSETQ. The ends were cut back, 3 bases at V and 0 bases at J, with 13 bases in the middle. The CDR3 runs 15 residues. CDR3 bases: TGCGCCAGCAGCTCCATGGACTTCAGCTCCTACGAGCAGTACTTC. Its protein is CASSSMDFSSYEQYF.

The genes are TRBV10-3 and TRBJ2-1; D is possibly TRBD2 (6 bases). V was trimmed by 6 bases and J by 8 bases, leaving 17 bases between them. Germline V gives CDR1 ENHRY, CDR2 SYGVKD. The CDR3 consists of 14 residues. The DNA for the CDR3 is TGTGCCATCAGGGGCGGGACCCACGGGGATGAGCAGTTCTTC. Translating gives CAIRGGTHGDEQFF.

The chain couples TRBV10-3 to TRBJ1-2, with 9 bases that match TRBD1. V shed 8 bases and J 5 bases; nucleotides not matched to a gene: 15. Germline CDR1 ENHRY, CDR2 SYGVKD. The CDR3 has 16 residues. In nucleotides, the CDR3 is TGTGCCATCCTCCCAGGGACAGGGACGTTTGGGTATGGCTACACCTTC. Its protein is CAILPGTGTFGYGYTF.

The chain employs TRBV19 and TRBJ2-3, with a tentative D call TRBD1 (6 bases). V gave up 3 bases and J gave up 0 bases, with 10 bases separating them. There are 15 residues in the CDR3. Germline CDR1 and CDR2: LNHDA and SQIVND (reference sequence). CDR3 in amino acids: CASSIRDISTDTQYF. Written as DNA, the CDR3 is TGTGCCAGTAGTATCCGGGACATCAGCACAGATACGCAGTATTTT.

CDR3 protein: CASSLGAGYTNYGYTF. The DNA of the CDR3 is TGTGCCAGCAGCTTAGGCGCAGGGTATACTAACTATGGCTACACCTTC. The chain uses TRBV13 and TRBJ1-2; tentatively, D is TRBD1 (5 bases). V lost 0 bases to trimming and J lost 0 bases, with 11 bases between them. The CDR3 sequence is 16 residues long. CDR1 and CDR2 (germline): PRHDT, FYEKMQ (reference sequence). The complete variable domain, with remaining parts taken from reference TRBV13 and TRBJ1-2, reads AAGVIQSPRHLIKEKRETATLKCYPIPRHDTVYWYQQGPGQDPQFLISFYEKMQSDKGSIPDRFSAQQFSDYHSELNMSSLELGDSALYFCASSLGAGYTNYGYTFGSGTRLTVV.

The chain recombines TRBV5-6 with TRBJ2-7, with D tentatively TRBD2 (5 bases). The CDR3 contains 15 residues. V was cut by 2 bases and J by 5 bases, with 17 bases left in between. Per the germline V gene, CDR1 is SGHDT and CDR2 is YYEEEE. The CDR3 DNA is TGTGCCAGCAGCTTTAGAGGGTCCTGGTTCCACGAGCAGTACTTC. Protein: CASSFRGSWFHEQYF.

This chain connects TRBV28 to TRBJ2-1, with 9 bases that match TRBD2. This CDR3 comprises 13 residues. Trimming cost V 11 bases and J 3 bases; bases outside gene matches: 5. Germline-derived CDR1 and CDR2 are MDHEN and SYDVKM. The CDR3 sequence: CAVSGSDYNEQFF. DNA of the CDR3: TGTGCCGTTAGCGGGAGTGACTACAATGAGCAGTTCTTC.

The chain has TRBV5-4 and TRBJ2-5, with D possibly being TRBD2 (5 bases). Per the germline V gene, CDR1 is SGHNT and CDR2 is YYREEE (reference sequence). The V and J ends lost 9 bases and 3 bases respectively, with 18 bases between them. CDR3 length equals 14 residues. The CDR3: CATARVLREETQYF. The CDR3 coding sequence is TGTGCCACAGCTAGGGTTTTGCGGGAAGAGACCCAGTACTTC.

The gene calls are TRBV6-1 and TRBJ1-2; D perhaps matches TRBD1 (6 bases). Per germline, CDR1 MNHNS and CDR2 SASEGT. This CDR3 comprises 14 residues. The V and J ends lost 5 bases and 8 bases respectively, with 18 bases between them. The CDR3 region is CASSLPLGASGYTF. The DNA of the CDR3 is TGTGCCAGCAGTCTTCCCCTGGGGGCAAGCGGCTACACCTTC.

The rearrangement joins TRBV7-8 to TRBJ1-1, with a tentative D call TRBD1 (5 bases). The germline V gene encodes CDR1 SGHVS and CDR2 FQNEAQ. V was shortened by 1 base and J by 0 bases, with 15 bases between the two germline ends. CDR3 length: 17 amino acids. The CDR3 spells CASSLGIDWGMNTEAFF. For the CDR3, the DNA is TGTGCCAGCAGCTTAGGTATTGACTGGGGCATGAACACTGAAGCTTTCTTT.

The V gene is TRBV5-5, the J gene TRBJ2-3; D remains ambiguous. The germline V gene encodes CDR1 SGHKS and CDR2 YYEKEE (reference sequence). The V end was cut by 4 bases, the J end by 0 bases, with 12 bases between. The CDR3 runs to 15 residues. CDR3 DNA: TGTGCCAGCAGCCCAGCCGACTCTAGCACAGATACGCAGTATTTT. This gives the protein CASSPADSSTDTQYF.

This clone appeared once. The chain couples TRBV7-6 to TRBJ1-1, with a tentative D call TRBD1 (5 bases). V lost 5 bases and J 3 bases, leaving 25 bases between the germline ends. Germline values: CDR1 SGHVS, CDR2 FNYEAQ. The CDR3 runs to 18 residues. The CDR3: CASSQRSGGSGWYTEAFF. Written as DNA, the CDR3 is TGTGCCAGCAGCCAGAGGTCCGGGGGATCGGGTTGGTACACTGAAGCTTTCTTT.